This T cell receptor beta chain stems from a study of cytomegalovirus exposure and HLA in healthy donors. Study-level results: Trimming of TCR beta V- and J-genes showed a link, identified in a later analysis, to a missense DCLRE1C variant. Altogether, around 160 TCR beta chains were recorded as cytomegalovirus-associated. By a later analysis, the bulk of CMV-associated TCR beta chains appeared HLA-restricted. The likely explanation for a cluster of highly shared sequence variants was sequencing artifact.

The PCR ran on 60 Vbeta and 13 Jbeta primers. Produced via immunoSEQ multiplex PCR; TCRdb's table is partial and in-frame only. The sample includes around 120,000 clones, around 76% of them seen just once. Germline lookup yields CDR1 WNHNN and CDR2 SYGVQD (reference sequence). The length of the CDR3 is 18 residues. The junction had 8 bases not matched to a gene; V was cut back by 2 bases and J by 0 bases. As for this clone: Its antigen is currently unknown.

V gene TRBV10-1 combines with J gene TRBJ2-3; 10 nucleotides line up with TRBD2. Sequences were obtained from PBMCs. The sequence came from a man aged 60 to 69 in good health and CMV-seropositive. The CDR3 sequence: CASSELRRTSGSTDTQYF. DNA of the CDR3: TGCGCCAGCAGTGAGCTGAGGCGGACTAGCGGTAGCACAGATACGCAGTATTTT.